This entry lists 32 T cell receptor beta chains sequenced from one sample in a study of Tregs in tolerant kidney transplant recipients. Some clones are missing from TCRdb's copy, which holds only in-frame ones; the method was immunoSEQ multiplex PCR. The table shows tens of thousands of clones, with approximately 93% occurring only once. Source: CD4+ T cells from blood, taken before the transplant. The receptors derive from a human donor who received a combined kidney and bone marrow transplant.

This rearrangement joins TRBV7-2 to TRBJ2-7; 11 bases line up with TRBD1. There are 15 residues in the CDR3. With V trimmed by 5 bases and J by 6 bases, 9 bases remained unmatched. Germline V gives CDR1 SGHTA, CDR2 FQGNSA. CDR3 sequence (DNA): TGTGCCAGCAGCCCGTACGGGACAGGGGGACGCGAGCAGTACTTC. It codes for CASSPYGTGGREQYF.

About this clone: Other DNA sequences within the sample encode an identical CDR3. The rearrangement links TRBV13 to TRBJ1-6; no reliable D call. The germline V and J ends were trimmed by 6 bases and 4 bases, with 7 bases remaining between them. The CDR3 has 13 amino acids. From germline, CDR1 is PRHDT and CDR2 FYEKMQ (reference sequence). CDR3 sequence: CASRSRYNSPLHF. DNA of the CDR3: TGTGCCAGCAGATCCAGGTATAATTCACCCCTCCACTTT.

About this clone: Other DNA sequences in this specimen translate into the identical CDR3. The chain joins TRBV4-1 to TRBJ1-6; no clear D gene. V dropped 0 bases and J dropped 6 bases, with 6 bases sitting between them. The CDR3 extends over 14 amino acids. Germline CDR1 and CDR2: MGHRA and YSYEKL. CDR3 in DNA: TGCGCCAGCAGCCAAGAACAGACTAATTCACCCCTCCACTTT. As protein: CASSQEQTNSPLHF.

The V gene is TRBV5-8, the J gene TRBJ2-7; maybe TRBD2 (5 bases). The CDR3 spans 13 residues. V was trimmed by 4 bases and J by 3 bases, leaving 11 bases between them. Germline assignment: CDR1 SGHTS and CDR2 YDEGEE. The CDR3 reads CASSRDFHYEQYF. DNA of the CDR3: TGTGCCAGCAGCCGGGATTTCCACTACGAGCAGTACTTC. Complete variable domain (other parts from reference TRBV5-8 and TRBJ2-7): EAGVTQSPTHLIKTRGQQATLRCSPISGHTSVYWYQQALGLGLQFLLWYDEGEERNRGNFPPRFSGRQFPNYSSELNVNALELEDSALYLCASSRDFHYEQYFGPGTRLTVT.

In its sample, this clone was seen a few times. The V and J genes are TRBV7-6 and TRBJ1-3, with TRBD1 identical over 8 bases. This CDR3 spans 19 amino acids. Trimming took 5 bases from V and 1 from J; bases not matched to a gene: 16. Germline CDR1 and CDR2: SGHVS and FNYEAQ. CDR3 sequence reads: CASSRLPQGAKSSGNTIYF. CDR3 bases: TGTGCCAGCAGCCGTTTGCCGCAGGGGGCGAAATCTTCTGGAAACACCATATATTTT.

This sequence joins TRBV7-6 and TRBJ1-1, with 7 bases that match TRBD1. The V segment lost 4 bases and the J segment 1 base; nucleotides outside the gene matches: 6. The germline V gene has CDR1 SGHVS and CDR2 FNYEAQ. The CDR3 is 15 amino acids. CDR3 sequence: CASSSRQGANTEAFF. The CDR3 DNA sequence: TGTGCCAGCAGCTCTCGACAGGGAGCGAACACTGAAGCTTTCTTT. The full variable domain, completed using reference TRBV7-6 and TRBJ1-1, is GAGVSQSPRYKVTKRGQDVALRCDPISGHVSLYWYRQALGQGPEFLTYFNYEAQQDKSGLPNDRFSAERPEGSISTLTIQRTEQRDSAMYRCASSSRQGANTEAFFGQGTRLTVV.

V and J are TRBV6-1 and TRBJ1-5, with 11 nucleotides matching TRBD1. The CDR3 has 15 amino acids. Looked up from germline, CDR1 is MNHNS and CDR2 is SASEGT. Trimming cost V 1 base and J 7 bases; bases outside gene matches: 3. CDR3: CASSEGTGGRQPQHF. In DNA, the CDR3 is TGTGCCAGCAGTGAAGGGACAGGGGGCCGGCAGCCCCAGCATTTT.

V gene TRBV11-3 combines with J gene TRBJ2-7; 12 bases align to TRBD2. Germline V gene lookup returns CDR1 SGHNT and CDR2 YENEEA. After removal of 3 bases from V and 7 bases from J, the junction contained 10 bases not matched to a gene. This CDR3 is built from 16 residues. The CDR3 DNA follows: TGTGCCAGCAGCTTCACCTCAGGACTAGCGGGATCGGAGCAGTACTTC. Its translation is CASSFTSGLAGSEQYF.

The rearrangement uses TRBV9 and TRBJ1-1; D perhaps matches TRBD1 (5 bases). The CDR3 length is 14 residues. V was clipped by 4 bases and J by 5 bases, with 15 bases between them. Germline lookup yields CDR1 SGDLS and CDR2 YYNGEE. The DNA of the CDR3 is TGTGCCAGCAGCCCCCGTCAGGGAATGACTGAAGCTTTCTTT. This translates into CASSPRQGMTEAFF.

V gene TRBV7-3 combines with J gene TRBJ2-2; tentatively, D is TRBD1 (6 bases). Trimming cost V 5 bases and J 6 bases, with 10 bases left between them. The CDR3 is 13 amino acids. CDR1 is SGHTA, CDR2 FQGTGA, per germline. DNA of the CDR3: TGTGCCAGCAGCACACAGGGTGCCGGGGAGCTGTTTTTT. The encoded protein is CASSTQGAGELFF.

The V gene is TRBV5-1, the J gene TRBJ1-6; unclear D gene. This CDR3 spans 14 amino acids. The V end was cut by 6 bases, the J end by 7 bases, with 14 bases between. Per the germline V gene, CDR1 is SGHRS and CDR2 is YFSETQ. The CDR3 here is CASKVTTGNSPLHF. CDR3 in DNA: TGCGCCAGCAAGGTAACTACGGGGAATTCACCCCTCCACTTT. Full variable domain (missing parts from reference TRBV5-1 and TRBJ1-6): KAGVTQTPRYLIKTRGQQVTLSCSPISGHRSVSWYQQTPGQGLQFLFEYFSETQRNKGNFPGRFSGRQFSNSRSEMNVSTLELGDSALYLCASKVTTGNSPLHFGNGTRLTVT.

J is TRBJ1-2 and V is TRBV6-5, with TRBD1 identical over 7 bases. The length of the CDR3 is 14 residues. Looked up from germline, CDR1 is MNHEY and CDR2 is SVGAGI. After removal of 6 bases from V and 3 bases from J, the junction contained 7 bases not matched to a gene. This chain's CDR3 is CASRRTGTDYGYTF. The DNA for the CDR3 is TGTGCCAGCAGACGTACCGGGACAGACTATGGCTACACCTTC.

The CDR3 is CASSPWTSGGVGEQFF. Written as DNA, the CDR3 is TGTGCCAGCAGCCCATGGACTAGCGGGGGGGTGGGTGAGCAGTTCTTC. The chain carries TRBV7-3 and TRBJ2-1; 15 bases fit TRBD2. Germline values: CDR1 SGHTA, CDR2 FQGTGA. The CDR3 length is 16 residues. The J segment lost 9 bases and the V segment lost 5 bases, leaving 8 bases of the junction unmatched.

V is TRBV6-5 and J is TRBJ2-2; 7 positions match TRBD1. This CDR3 comprises 15 residues. Germline loops: CDR1 MNHEY, CDR2 SVGAGI. V lost 7 bases and J lost 0; bases outside the gene matches: 5. CDR3 residues: CASNHRGTNTGELFF. In DNA form, the CDR3 reads TGTGCCAGCAACCACAGGGGCACGAACACCGGGGAGCTGTTTTTT.

The CDR3, as DNA: TGTGCCTGGAGTCCCCCCCGGACAGATAATTCACCCCTCCACTTT. Its protein product is CAWSPPRTDNSPLHF. J is TRBJ1-6 and V is TRBV30, with D possibly matching TRBD1 (6 bases). V lost 2 bases to trimming and J lost 5 bases, with 13 bases between them. This CDR3 spans 15 amino acids. Germline CDR1 and CDR2: GTSNPN and SVGIG (reference sequence).

The rearrangement uses TRBV7-2 and TRBJ1-3; unclear D gene. This CDR3 is built from 16 residues. Germline V gene data show CDR1 as SGHTA and CDR2 as FQGNSA. Trimming took off 1 base at V and 3 bases at J, with 13 bases between the two ends. CDR3 amino acids: CASSLGAPRVGNTIYF. The CDR3 coding sequence is TGTGCCAGCAGCTTAGGCGCTCCGAGGGTTGGAAACACCATATATTTT.

About this clone: This same CDR3 is encoded by further DNA sequences in the sample. This chain uses TRBV5-4 with TRBJ2-7; 11 bases agree with TRBD2. Germline CDR1 is SGHNT and CDR2 is YYREEE (reference sequence). The CDR3 is 15 amino acids. Trimming removed 4 bases from V and 2 bases from J; junction bases left unmatched: 5. CDR3 in amino acids: CASSPGTSGTYEQYF. CDR3 nucleotide sequence: TGTGCCAGCAGCCCCGGGACTAGCGGAACCTACGAGCAGTACTTC.

The chain employs TRBV2 and TRBJ2-3, with D possibly matching TRBD2 (6 bases). CDR1 and CDR2 from the germline V gene are SNHLY and FYNNEI. V lost 7 bases and J 6 bases, leaving 11 bases between the germline ends. This CDR3 region has 12 residues. DNA of the CDR3: TGTGCCAGCAACGGGAGAAGTGATACGCAGTATTTT. Its translation: CASNGRSDTQYF.

The J gene is TRBJ2-4, the V gene TRBV28; no clear D gene. Germline lookup yields CDR1 MDHEN and CDR2 SYDVKM. V was cut by 5 bases and J by 0 bases, with 17 bases left in between. The CDR3 totals 17 residues. CDR3 DNA sequence: TGTGCCAGCAGTACCCCATTTACCAAGCTAGCCAAAAACATTCAGTACTTC. Its translation is CASSTPFTKLAKNIQYF.

The chain combines TRBV28 with TRBJ2-7, with D perhaps TRBD2 (5 bases). Trimming left V 6 bases short and J 2 bases short, with 17 bases between. The CDR3 totals 15 residues. CDR1 is MDHEN and CDR2 is SYDVKM in the germline V gene. The CDR3 loop is CASSGRTRRTYEQYF. CDR3 nucleotide sequence: TGTGCCAGCAGCGGGCGGACTCGGCGTACCTACGAGCAGTACTTC.

This chain uses TRBV18 with TRBJ2-2; 7 nucleotides line up with TRBD1. The CDR3 extends over 16 amino acids. Germline V gene sequence: CDR1 KGHSH, CDR2 LQKENI. J was trimmed by 0 bases and V by 6 bases; bases with no gene match: 7. Written as DNA, the CDR3 is TGTGCCAGCTCCTACCTACAGGGGACGAACACCGGGGAGCTGTTTTTT. Residues: CASSYLQGTNTGELFF.

The V gene is TRBV11-3, the J gene TRBJ1-1; TRBD1 might be the D (5 bases). From germline, CDR1 is SGHNT and CDR2 YENEEA. The CDR3 extends over 14 amino acids. V was trimmed by 3 bases and J by 5 bases, leaving 13 bases between them. CDR3 sequence: CASSLGPGRTEAFF. Written as DNA, the CDR3 is TGTGCCAGCAGCTTGGGTCCAGGGAGGACTGAAGCTTTCTTT.

The rearrangement joins TRBV28 to TRBJ2-1; 13 bases are shared with TRBD2. The germline CDR1 and CDR2 sequences are MDHEN and SYDVKM. The CDR3 spans 19 residues. Losses at the gene ends were 6 bases for V and 4 bases for J; bases not matched to a gene: 15. CDR3 protein: CASSQRTWTSGSRYNEQFF. CDR3 bases: TGTGCCAGCAGCCAACGGACTTGGACTAGCGGGAGTCGATACAATGAGCAGTTCTTC. The full variable domain, with the rest looked up from reference TRBV28 and TRBJ2-1, is DVKVTQSSRYLVKRTGEKVFLECVQDMDHENMFWYRQDPGLGLRLIYFSYDVKMKEKGDIPEGYSVSREKKERFSLILESASTNQTSMYLCASSQRTWTSGSRYNEQFFGPGTRLTVL.

Regarding this clone: Different DNA sequences within this sample yield the same CDR3. The V gene is TRBV7-3, the J gene TRBJ1-6; TRBD1 aligns across 10 bases. V lost 2 bases to trimming and J lost 7 bases; unmatched junction nucleotides: 8. The CDR3 consists of 17 residues. Germline V CDR1 and CDR2: SGHTA, FQGTGA. The CDR3 region has the DNA TGTGCCAGCAGCTTATTTGGACCGGGACAGGGGAATTCACCCCTCCACTTT. Residues: CASSLFGPGQGNSPLHF.

The rearrangement links TRBV11-2 to TRBJ1-2; TRBD1 matches 7 bases. Germline CDR1 is SGHAT and CDR2 is FQNNGV. This CDR3 spans 13 amino acids. V shed 1 base and J 6 bases; nucleotides not matched to a gene: 2. CDR3 in DNA: TGTGCCAGCAGCTTAGGCAGGGGGAATGGCTACACCTTC. This codes for CASSLGRGNGYTF.

The rearrangement uses TRBV2 and TRBJ2-7; perhaps TRBD2 as D (5 bases). This CDR3 has 14 amino acids. Trimming pared 6 bases from V and 2 bases from J, leaving 14 bases between. The germline V gene has CDR1 SNHLY and CDR2 FYNNEI. The chain's CDR3 is CASSPIGLAYEQYF. The DNA of the CDR3 is TGTGCCAGCAGCCCAATCGGACTTGCCTACGAGCAGTACTTC.

CDR3 nucleotide sequence: TGTGCCAGCTCAGCAGGACAGGGGGCGATCACCGGGGAGCTGTTTTTT. Residues: CASSAGQGAITGELFF. The chain couples TRBV18 to TRBJ2-2, with 11 positions matching TRBD1. After removal of 5 bases from V and 4 bases from J, the junction contained 6 bases not matched to a gene. The CDR3 consists of 16 residues. The germline gives CDR1 KGHSH, CDR2 LQKENI.

This chain links TRBV10-3 with TRBJ1-3; D gene uncertain. The CDR3 runs 15 residues. V was pared by 6 bases and J by 3 bases, with 15 bases between. Germline CDR1 and CDR2: ENHRY and SYGVKD. The CDR3 DNA follows: TGTGCCATCAGGTCTTTGCCGGCTAGTGGAAACACCATATATTTT. It translates to CAIRSLPASGNTIYF.

V gene TRBV19 combines with J gene TRBJ1-4, with 7 nucleotides matching TRBD1. CDR1 and CDR2 (germline): LNHDA, SQIVND (reference sequence). The junction had 6 bases not matched to a gene; V was cut back by 3 bases and J by 5 bases. The CDR3 has 15 residues. In DNA form, the CDR3 reads TGTGCCAGTAGTATCGCAGACAGGGAAAATGAAAAACTGTTTTTT. Its protein is CASSIADRENEKLFF.

The CDR3 loop is CASSLRAGESDTQYF. The CDR3 DNA reads TGTGCCAGCAGCCTCCGGGCGGGAGAATCGGATACGCAGTATTTT. This chain joins TRBV7-2 and TRBJ2-3; 7 bases line up with TRBD2. V dropped 5 bases and J dropped 6; count of bases not matched to a gene: 11. This CDR3 region has 15 residues. Germline CDR1 is SGHTA and CDR2 is FQGNSA.

The chain links TRBV28 to TRBJ2-5; a possible D gene is TRBD2 (7 bases). CDR3 length: 15 residues. Trimming removed 2 bases at V and 0 bases at J, with 10 bases between. Germline V CDR1 and CDR2: MDHEN, SYDVKM. For the CDR3, the DNA is TGTGCCAGCAGTTTAGGGCGGGGGCACCAAGAGACCCAGTACTTC. Protein sequence: CASSLGRGHQETQYF.

The J gene is TRBJ2-5, the V gene TRBV5-3; TRBD2 aligns across 7 bases. TRBV5-3 is designated an ORF whose function remains uncertain. J was trimmed by 5 bases and V by 3 bases; bases with no gene match: 16. The CDR3 sequence is 17 residues long. CDR3 bases: TGTGCCAGAAGCTCTCGACTAGCACGGCTATGGATGGAGACCCAGTACTTC. Protein product: CARSSRLARLWMETQYF.